These 31 T cell receptor beta chains share one sample of origin, sequenced in a study of shared clonotypes between healthy human individuals. Repertoires were generated with immunoSEQ multiplex PCR, while TCRdb's copy carries only in-frame clones and drops some. This table holds millions of clones, approximately 95% found once. The sample consisted of naive CD4+ T cells sorted from blood. The subset here: CD45RA+ positively selected. The source of these receptors is a man younger than 35 in good health.

The CDR3 sequence: CASSYSWTENTEAFF. CDR3 sequence (DNA): TGTGCCAGCAGTTACTCTTGGACAGAGAACACTGAAGCTTTCTTT. The chain links TRBV6-5 to TRBJ1-1, with D possibly being TRBD1 (6 bases). Germline CDR1 MNHEY, CDR2 SVGAGI. Trimming took 0 bases from V and 1 from J, leaving 9 bases between them. This CDR3 contains 15 residues.

J is TRBJ1-3 and V is TRBV25-1; 7 bases match TRBD1. This CDR3 is 15 amino acids long. Germline V gene sequence: CDR1 MGHDK, CDR2 SYGVNS. The V gene end was trimmed by 4 bases and the J gene end by 2 bases; junction bases not matched to a gene: 5. The CDR3 DNA sequence: TGTGCCAGCAGTGCCTGGACAGGAGCTGGAAACACCATATATTTT. Translated: CASSAWTGAGNTIYF.

The gene calls are TRBV5-1 and TRBJ1-6; D remains unclear. V lost 0 bases, J lost 7 bases, and 11 bases lay in between. This CDR3 region has 15 residues. Germline V gene sequence: CDR1 SGHRS, CDR2 YFSETQ. CDR3 amino acids: CASSLGTTANSPLHF. The DNA of the CDR3 is TGCGCCAGCAGCTTGGGGACCACCGCGAATTCACCCCTCCACTTT.

This chain links TRBV9 with TRBJ2-5, with D tentatively TRBD2 (6 bases). The CDR3 sequence is 14 residues long. Germline CDR1 reads SGDLS; CDR2 reads YYNGEE. The germline V and J ends were trimmed by 2 bases and 2 bases, with 10 bases remaining between them. In DNA form, the CDR3 reads TGTGCCAGCAGCGTGGGACTTTCTCAAGAGACCCAGTACTTC. As protein: CASSVGLSQETQYF. Filled out from reference TRBV9 and TRBJ2-5, the complete variable domain reads DSGVTQTPKHLITATGQRVTLRCSPRSGDLSVYWYQQSLDQGLQFLIQYYNGEERAKGNILERFSAQQFPDLHSELNLSSLELGDSALYFCASSVGLSQETQYFGPGTRLLVL.

The rearrangement joins TRBV18 to TRBJ2-5; weak D call: TRBD1 (5 bases). The germline V gene has CDR1 KGHSH and CDR2 LQKENI. V lost 3 bases to trimming and J lost 1 base, with 9 bases between them. This CDR3 region has 14 residues. The CDR3 DNA sequence: TGTGCCAGCTCACCCTCGACAGTCCAAGAGACCCAGTACTTC. Protein sequence: CASSPSTVQETQYF. Full variable domain (missing parts from reference TRBV18 and TRBJ2-5): NAGVMQNPRHLVRRRGQEARLRCSPMKGHSHVYWYRQLPEEGLKFMVYLQKENIIDESGMPKERFSAEFPKEGPSILRIQQVVRGDSAAYFCASSPSTVQETQYFGPGTRLLVL.

The genes are TRBV7-2 and TRBJ2-5, with D perhaps TRBD2 (6 bases). Germline-derived CDR1 and CDR2 are SGHTA and FQGNSA. Deletions cut 6 bases from V and 4 bases from J, with 18 bases between. CDR3 length: 15 residues. The CDR3 DNA reads TGTGCCAGCAGGCAGATGGGGGGTGGTACAGAGACCCAGTACTTC. Its protein product is CASRQMGGGTETQYF.

This clone was observed a handful of times. V usage is TRBV18 and J usage is TRBJ1-1; no definite D call. The V gene's germline CDR1 is KGHSH and CDR2 LQKENI. The V end was cut by 3 bases, the J end by 1 base, with 9 bases between. There are 14 residues in the CDR3. CDR3 nucleotide sequence: TGTGCCAGCTCACCCTCGACCGAGAACACTGAAGCTTTCTTT. Its translation: CASSPSTENTEAFF.

About this clone: Distinct nucleotide sequences in the sample also encode this CDR3. The CDR3 protein is CASSLGQGSTDTQYF. The CDR3 region has the DNA TGCGCCAGCAGCTTGGGGCAGGGAAGCACAGATACGCAGTATTTT. V and J are TRBV5-1 and TRBJ2-3; TRBD1 might be the D (5 bases). Germline CDR1 and CDR2: SGHRS and YFSETQ. The CDR3 sequence is 15 residues long. Trimming took 0 bases from V and 0 from J, leaving 8 bases between them.

J is TRBJ2-7 and V is TRBV18; no firm D call. The CDR3 runs to 15 residues. Germline CDR1 is KGHSH and CDR2 is LQKENI. With 0 bases removed from V and 0 bases from J, the gap between germline ends came to 9 bases. This CDR3 reads CASSPPSVSSYEQYF. In DNA, the CDR3 is TGTGCCAGCTCACCACCGAGCGTAAGCTCCTACGAGCAGTACTTC.

This chain uses TRBV25-1 with TRBJ2-1, with TRBD2 matching over 9 bases. Germline CDR1 reads MGHDK; CDR2 reads SYGVNS. The CDR3 sequence is 14 residues long. V shed 11 bases and J 6 bases; nucleotides not matched to a gene: 11. The DNA of the CDR3 is TGTGCCTCCGCCCCGGCGGGGGGGCGCAATGAGCAGTTCTTC. Translation gives CASAPAGGRNEQFF.

The J gene is TRBJ1-2, the V gene TRBV18; 8 positions agree with TRBD1. CDR1 is KGHSH and CDR2 is LQKENI in the germline V gene. The CDR3 is made up of 13 amino acids. The ends lost 5 bases at V and 7 bases at J; junction bases unmatched: 6. The CDR3 region has the DNA TGTGCCAGCTCAGAAGACAGGGGAAGTGGCTACACCTTC. It specifies CASSEDRGSGYTF.

The chain carries TRBV10-3 and TRBJ1-4; the match to TRBD1 covers 7 bases. Germline trimming cut 6 bases from V and 4 bases from J; bases unmatched to any gene: 2. CDR3 size: 13 residues. CDR1 ENHRY and CDR2 SYGVKD come from the germline V gene. The CDR3 DNA follows: TGTGCCATCAGCGCAGGGGGTAATGAAAAACTGTTTTTT. Translated, it gives CAISAGGNEKLFF.

To note about this clone: Given a much more abundant clone one base away, this may be a read error. Within the sample, other DNA sequences also encode this same CDR3. J is TRBJ2-7 and V is TRBV6-1, with unresolved D. V lost 7 bases and J 0 bases, leaving 7 bases between the germline ends. Germline CDR1 MNHNS, CDR2 SASEGT. The CDR3 has 12 residues. CDR3 amino acids: CASTESSYEQYF. The CDR3 bases are TGTGCCAGCACTGAGAGCTCCTACGAGCAGTACTTC.

The V call is TRBV2, the J call TRBJ1-1; D is possibly TRBD1 (5 bases). The CDR3 has 13 amino acids. Trimming shortened V by 4 bases and J by 3 bases, and 9 bases separated the two germline ends. The V gene's germline CDR1 is SNHLY and CDR2 FYNNEI. This CDR3 is CASSGRDDTEAFF. The DNA for the CDR3 is TGTGCCAGCAGTGGCCGGGACGACACTGAAGCTTTCTTT.

Only one count was recorded for this clone. The V call is TRBV6-5, the J call TRBJ2-7; the D gene could be TRBD1 or TRBD2 (5 bases each). CDR3 length: 14 residues. CDR1 and CDR2 from the germline V gene are MNHEY and SVGAGI. Trimming took off 0 bases at V and 3 bases at J, with 9 bases between the two ends. The CDR3 loop is CASSYSGDLYEQYF. For the CDR3, the DNA is TGTGCCAGCAGTTACTCAGGGGACCTCTACGAGCAGTACTTC.

The CDR3: CASSSNSGLVGNTIYF. As DNA, the CDR3 is TGCGCCAGCAGCTCCAACTCGGGACTTGTTGGAAACACCATATATTTT. The chain recombines TRBV5-1 with TRBJ1-3; a weak D match, TRBD1 (5 bases). The V and J ends lost 3 bases and 3 bases respectively, with 16 bases between them. There are 16 residues in the CDR3. Germline V gene lookup returns CDR1 SGHRS and CDR2 YFSETQ. Using reference TRBV5-1 and TRBJ1-3 for the parts outside the CDR3, the full variable domain is KAGVTQTPRYLIKTRGQQVTLSCSPISGHRSVSWYQQTPGQGLQFLFEYFSETQRNKGNFPGRFSGRQFSNSRSEMNVSTLELGDSALYLCASSSNSGLVGNTIYFGEGSWLTVV.

V usage is TRBV7-2 and J usage is TRBJ2-2, with D perhaps TRBD2 (6 bases). Germline V gives CDR1 SGHTA, CDR2 FQGNSA. CDR3 length: 16 amino acids. V shed 5 bases and J shed 7 bases, with 20 bases lying between them. The CDR3 DNA sequence: TGTGCCAGCAGCCCCCGAGGTAGCGGCGGAATCGGGGAGCTGTTTTTT. It is translated as CASSPRGSGGIGELFF.

Turning to this clone: This same CDR3 is encoded by further DNA sequences in the sample. The chain is built from TRBV12-5 and TRBJ1-1; TRBD1 is a possible D gene (5 bases). Per the germline V gene, CDR1 is LGHNT and CDR2 is FRNRAP. The CDR3 covers 13 residues. Trimming took 4 bases from V and 2 from J, leaving 8 bases between them. The CDR3 bases are TGTGCTAGTGGTTCAACAGGCAACACTGAAGCTTTCTTT. Translation gives CASGSTGNTEAFF.

There are many counts of this clone. Distinct nucleotide sequences in the sample also encode this CDR3. The chain employs TRBV10-3 and TRBJ2-7, with 13 nucleotides matching TRBD2. The CDR3 contains 14 residues. V dropped 2 bases and J dropped 5; count of bases not matched to a gene: 0. CDR1 and CDR2 from the germline V gene are ENHRY and SYGVKD. The CDR3 spells CAISEGLAGDEQYF. The CDR3 nucleotides are TGTGCCATCAGTGAGGGACTAGCGGGAGACGAGCAGTACTTC.

The rearrangement joins TRBV11-2 to TRBJ2-1, with 9 bases identical to TRBD2. Germline-derived CDR1 and CDR2 are SGHAT and FQNNGV. This CDR3 is 17 amino acids long. With 3 bases clipped from V and 6 bases from J, the junction kept 12 bases outside the gene matches. CDR3 DNA: TGTGCCAGCAGCTTGGTTCTTAGCGGGAGAGTCTCCAATGAGCAGTTCTTC. Its protein is CASSLVLSGRVSNEQFF.

The chain uses TRBV6-5 and TRBJ2-7; 10 bases fit TRBD1. Trimming cost V 4 bases and J 3 bases; bases outside gene matches: 3. Per the germline V gene, CDR1 is MNHEY and CDR2 is SVGAGI. This CDR3 spans 14 amino acids. The CDR3 loop is CASSWDRGVYEQYF. The DNA of the CDR3 is TGTGCCAGCAGTTGGGACAGGGGAGTCTACGAGCAGTACTTC.

V is TRBV29-1 and J is TRBJ2-7, with D uncertain. CDR3 length equals 13 residues. The V and J ends lost 6 bases and 0 bases respectively, with 12 bases between them. Looked up from germline, CDR1 is SQVTM and CDR2 is ANQGSEA. This CDR3 reads CSVRWSSSYEQYF. The CDR3 nucleotides read TGCAGCGTCCGCTGGTCGAGCTCCTACGAGCAGTACTTC.

The rearrangement uses TRBV5-1 and TRBJ1-6, with D possibly TRBD1 on 5 matching bases. Between the trimmed V and J ends, which lost 4 bases and 7 bases, there was a span of 18 bases. CDR1 SGHRS and CDR2 YFSETQ come from the germline V gene. This CDR3 region has 16 residues. The CDR3 sequence is CASSKTGASPNSPLHF. CDR3 DNA sequence: TGCGCCAGCAGCAAGACCGGGGCCTCGCCCAATTCACCCCTCCACTTT.

The table lists this clone with a count of one. This chain connects TRBV19 to TRBJ2-1; the match to TRBD2 covers 9 bases. Unmatched junction bases numbered 7, after V lost 10 bases and J lost 3 bases. This CDR3 spans 14 amino acids. The germline gives CDR1 LNHDA, CDR2 SQIVND (reference sequence). The CDR3 DNA reads TGTGCCACTTCGGGCGGGAGGGACTACAATGAGCAGTTCTTC. It translates to CATSGGRDYNEQFF.

This sequence joins TRBV7-9 and TRBJ2-7; D not resolved. V lost 5 bases to trimming and J lost 4 bases, with 24 bases between them. CDR3 size: 17 residues. Germline V CDR1 and CDR2: SEHNR, FQNEAQ (reference sequence). The CDR3, as DNA: TGTGCCAGCAGCACCACCGGGCCGCTGGGGTCCCGGTACGAGCAGTACTTC. Its protein product is CASSTTGPLGSRYEQYF.

This clone was seen only once. The chain is built from TRBV7-2 and TRBJ1-1; no reliable D call. CDR1 SGHTA and CDR2 FQGNSA come from the germline V gene. The length of the CDR3 is 10 residues. V lost 0 bases and J 7 bases, leaving 0 bases between the germline ends. CDR3 bases: TGTGCCAGCAGCTTAGCTGAAGCTTTCTTT. Translating gives CASSLAEAFF.

The table lists this clone with a count of one. The chain uses TRBV5-8 and TRBJ2-7; the D is unclear. V was trimmed by 0 bases and J by 0 bases, leaving 4 bases between them. The CDR3 has 13 amino acids. Germline values: CDR1 SGHTS, CDR2 YDEGEE. The CDR3 is CASSLAPSYEQYF. For the CDR3, the DNA is TGTGCCAGCAGCTTGGCCCCCTCCTACGAGCAGTACTTC.

The chain carries TRBV19 and TRBJ2-2; D is ambiguous. V was cut by 3 bases and J by 6 bases, with 8 bases left in between. Germline CDR1 reads LNHDA; CDR2 reads SQIVND (reference sequence). This CDR3 is 13 amino acids long. CDR3 nucleotides: TGTGCCAGTAGTATTAGAAGATCCGGGGAGCTGTTTTTT. As protein: CASSIRRSGELFF.

V and J are TRBV19 and TRBJ2-5; D possibly corresponds to TRBD1 (6 bases). The CDR3 length is 16 residues. Trimming took 7 bases from V and 2 from J, leaving 20 bases between them. CDR1 and CDR2 from the germline V gene are LNHDA and SQIVND (reference sequence). The CDR3 loop is CASTANPMGTQETQYF. DNA for the CDR3: TGTGCCAGTACCGCAAATCCTATGGGGACACAAGAGACCCAGTACTTC.

A word on this clone: Within the sample, other DNA sequences also encode this same CDR3. The J gene is TRBJ2-1, the V gene TRBV5-1; TRBD1 is a possible D gene (6 bases). Germline CDR1 reads SGHRS; CDR2 reads YFSETQ. Between the trimmed V and J ends, which lost 4 bases and 0 bases, there was a span of 8 bases. The CDR3 totals 14 residues. CDR3 nucleotide sequence: TGCGCCAGCAGCCTGGACAGCTCCTACAATGAGCAGTTCTTC. Translating it yields CASSLDSSYNEQFF.

Here the CDR3 DNA reads TGTGCCAGCAGTGAATATCTACAGGGGGATGAAGCTTTCTTT. Its translation: CASSEYLQGDEAFF. The rearrangement links TRBV25-1 to TRBJ1-1, with 8 bases lining up with TRBD1. V shed 0 bases, J shed 7 bases, and the junction held 4 bases outside the gene matches. Germline V gene data show CDR1 as MGHDK and CDR2 as SYGVNS. The CDR3 covers 14 residues.